The rows below give T cell receptor beta chains drawn from one sample of a study of long-term antiretroviral therapy in people with HIV. The protocol was immunoSEQ multiplex PCR, while the TCRdb copy is restricted to in-frame clones and leaves out a portion. This table has 25,000 to 30,000 clones, around nine tenths appearing once. The specimen comprised unsorted PBMCs, sampled 0.5 years after starting antiretroviral therapy. Source of these receptors: a woman between 18 and 29 years old with HIV. Each CDR3 is given without its conserved first and last residue. D genes are given only for firm matches.

J,D,V,CDR3
TRBJ1-1,NA,TRBV6-5,ASSYRGRISEAF
NA,NA,TRBV9,ASSAGYEQY
TRBJ2-3,NA,TRBV7-9,ASSLARSTGAGKPDTQY
TRBJ2-2,NA,TRBV7-2,ASSLETANTGELF
TRBJ2-2,NA,TRBV7-2,ASSLSIAANTGELF
TRBJ2-3,TRBD2,TRBV4-2,ASSQGSGGLLSLADTQY
TRBJ1-5,NA,TRBV27,ASSLSLWEPQH
TRBJ2-3,TRBD2,TRBV29-1,SVEVRGEDTQY
TRBJ2-2,NA,TRBV6-5,ASFWTLSNTGELF
TRBJ1-4,NA,TRBV6-6,ASSYSITTNEKLF
TRBJ2-2,TRBD2,TRBV14,ASSQDGLAGGPDTGELF
TRBJ2-7,TRBD2,TRBV25-1,ASSDPSSGGDEQY
TRBJ2-4,NA,TRBV11-2,ASSQNIQY
TRBJ2-3,TRBD1,TRBV5-1,ASSSDRGQFDTQY
TRBJ2-5,TRBD2,TRBV5-1,ASSSPGTRQY
TRBJ2-5,NA,TRBV7-2,ASSLLQETQY
TRBJ1-2,NA,TRBV11-1,ASSLASFDGYT
TRBJ1-2,NA,TRBV28,ASSSNRGYT
TRBJ2-7,TRBD1,TRBV29-1,SARDRFYEQY
TRBJ2-1,NA,TRBV11-3,ASSLGGGLRDNEQF
TRBJ1-2,NA,TRBV14,ASSQEWYGYT
TRBJ2-1,NA,TRBV6-1,ASIEWGTGYNEQF
TRBJ2-7,NA,TRBV5-6,ASSTGTGYYEQY
TRBJ1-3,NA,TRBV9,ASSVDLRNSGNTIY
TRBJ2-6,NA,TRBV19,ATLTYDGANVLT
TRBJ2-7,TRBD2,TRBV5-1,ASSWTSERSGYEQY
TRBJ2-7,NA,TRBV19,ASSWGSYEQY
TRBJ2-3,NA,TRBV11-3,ASSPFGRDGRTDTQY
TRBJ2-1,NA,TRBV19,ASRGVDSLYNEQF
TRBJ2-3,TRBD2,TRBV4-3,ASSQEGESGRVNTDTQY
TRBJ2-5,NA,TRBV7-9,ASSPRPGQKQETQY
TRBJ2-7,NA,TRBV7-6,ASSLEAAASSYEQY
TRBJ2-4,NA,TRBV11-2,ASSFTGFNENIQY
TRBJ1-1,NA,TRBV27,ASRTLGGVEMNTEAF
TRBJ1-1,NA,TRBV27,ASSLLGSLEAF
TRBJ2-5,NA,TRBV27,ASSLSVLSGETQY
TRBJ2-5,TRBD2,TRBV5-1,ASRESGTRTETQY
TRBJ2-2,NA,TRBV7-6,ASSLSGQMNTGELF
TRBJ2-7,NA,TRBV19,ASSIPGTAYEQY
TRBJ2-5,TRBD2,TRBV19,ASSTTSGSYETQY
TRBJ1-6,TRBD1,TRBV28,ASRIMTGASSPLH
TRBJ2-1,TRBD2,TRBV2,ASSDTLVVVAGGLDEQF
TRBJ2-2,TRBD2,TRBV11-2,ASSSPGISGMYTGELF